The 11 T cell receptor beta chains in this list originate from one sample, sequenced in a study of T cells in Graves' hyperthyroidism and ophthalmopathy. From RNA transcripts, TCR beta CDR3 regions were amplified. A first-round RT-PCR of the TCR CDR3 used the HTBI primer set. TCRdb reprocessed the multiplex PCR reads with MiXCR, giving one entry per CDR3 protein. The profile shows around 500,000 distinct CDR3 sequences, 15% to 20% of them singletons. Sequencing used blood. These receptors were obtained from a woman aged 25 to 39 with Graves' ophthalmopathy.

This clonotype was counted between two and nine times. The genes are TRBV5-1 and TRBJ2-7, with TRBD1 matching 11 bases. Per germline, CDR1 SGHRS and CDR2 YFSETQ. Unmatched junction bases numbered 7, after V lost 4 bases and J lost 4 bases. The CDR3 runs 15 residues. The DNA of the CDR3 is TGCGCCAGCAGCCCACGGACAGGGGGCTTTTACGAGCAGTACTTC. This sequence encodes CASSPRTGGFYEQYF.

The J gene is TRBJ2-7, the V gene TRBV6-5; weak D call: TRBD2 (5 bases). The germline gives CDR1 MNHEY, CDR2 SVGAGI. CDR3 length: 15 residues. V lost 0 bases to trimming and J lost 4 bases, with 13 bases between them. Written as DNA, the CDR3 is TGTGCCAGCAGTTACTCGGTCCCTAGCAGATACGAGCAGTACTTC. This translates into CASSYSVPSRYEQYF.

This chain connects TRBV29-1 to TRBJ2-3; D call uncertain. V lost 1 base and J 10 bases, leaving 12 bases between the germline ends. Per the germline V gene, CDR1 is SQVTM and CDR2 is ANQGSEA. This CDR3 has 12 residues. The CDR3: CSVEVRGTAQYF. The CDR3, as DNA: TGCAGCGTTGAAGTTAGAGGTACTGCGCAGTATTTT.

This clonotype showed up many times. V and J are TRBV4-2 and TRBJ2-3; unclear D gene. Per the germline V gene, CDR1 is LGHNA and CDR2 is YNFKEQ. CDR3 length: 13 amino acids. Trimming took off 2 bases at V and 6 bases at J, with 9 bases between the two ends. The DNA for the CDR3 is TGTGCCAGCAGCCAACAGGCCGGGGATACGCAGTATTTT. Translation gives CASSQQAGDTQYF.

This clonotype was picked up many times. The chain combines TRBV12-3 or TRBV12-4 with TRBJ1-1; TRBD1 is a possible D gene (6 bases). The CDR3 runs to 13 residues. The ends were cut back, 7 bases at V and 8 bases at J, with 17 bases in the middle. The CDR3 region is CASKFSAGGEAFF. In nucleotides, the CDR3 is TGTGCCAGCAAATTCTCCGCCGGGGGCGAAGCTTTCTTT.

The rearrangement uses TRBV7-9 and TRBJ2-2; D is perhaps TRBD1 (6 bases). V was cut by 7 bases and J by 0 bases, with 9 bases left in between. Per germline, CDR1 SEHNR and CDR2 FQNEAQ (reference sequence). The CDR3 has 14 residues. The CDR3 nucleotides read TGTGCCAGCAACACAGGGCCGAACACCGGGGAGCTGTTTTTT. Amino acid sequence: CASNTGPNTGELFF.

This clonotype was seen a handful of times. The chain employs TRBV18 and TRBJ2-7; tentatively, D is TRBD1 (6 bases). Germline CDR1 reads KGHSH; CDR2 reads LQKENI. This CDR3 contains 15 residues. With 6 bases removed from V and 7 bases from J, the gap between germline ends came to 22 bases. CDR3 region: CASSLLVWTDGEQYF. Written as DNA, the CDR3 is TGTGCCAGCTCTCTTCTCGTCTGGACAGACGGGGAGCAGTACTTC. Variable domain in full (rest from reference TRBV18 and TRBJ2-7): NAGVMQNPRHLVRRRGQEARLRCSPMKGHSHVYWYRQLPEEGLKFMVYLQKENIIDESGMPKERFSAEFPKEGPSILRIQQVVRGDSAAYFCASSLLVWTDGEQYFGPGTRLTVT.

This clonotype was recorded a few times. This chain uses TRBV7-3 with TRBJ1-6, with D possibly TRBD1 on 5 matching bases. Per germline, CDR1 SGHTA and CDR2 FQGTGA. V lost 2 bases and J 8 bases, leaving 13 bases between the germline ends. CDR3 length: 15 residues. This CDR3 is CASSLAAGSHSPLHF. Here the CDR3 DNA reads TGTGCCAGCAGCTTAGCGGCAGGGTCACATTCACCCCTCCACTTT.

This clonotype occurred many times. The chain has TRBV28 and TRBJ2-1; D may be TRBD2 (5 bases). The CDR3 spans 15 residues. The V end lost 3 bases, the J end lost 9 bases, and 18 bases lay between the germline ends. Per germline, CDR1 MDHEN and CDR2 SYDVKM. CDR3 loop: CASSLVSGPLAEQFF. The CDR3 nucleotides read TGTGCCAGCAGTTTGGTGAGCGGCCCCTTGGCTGAGCAGTTCTTC. Full variable domain (outside the CDR3, taken from reference TRBV28 and TRBJ2-1): DVKVTQSSRYLVKRTGEKVFLECVQDMDHENMFWYRQDPGLGLRLIYFSYDVKMKEKGDIPEGYSVSREKKERFSLILESASTNQTSMYLCASSLVSGPLAEQFFGPGTRLTVL.

This clonotype was seen at least ten times. The chain links TRBV12-3 or TRBV12-4 to TRBJ1-4; D call uncertain. V was cut by 1 base and J by 0 bases, with 6 bases left in between. This CDR3 has 15 residues. This chain's CDR3 is CASSLEAATNEKLFF. As DNA, the CDR3 is TGTGCCAGCAGTTTAGAGGCTGCAACTAATGAAAAACTGTTTTTT.

This clonotype was seen ten or more times. The V gene is TRBV14, the J gene TRBJ2-1; TRBD2 might be the D (6 bases). Germline V gene sequence: CDR1 SGHDN, CDR2 FVKESK. Trimming cost V 4 bases and J 6 bases, with 19 bases left between them. The CDR3 runs to 16 residues. CDR3 in DNA: TGTGCCAGCAGCCGAAGTCGGTCTAGCGTAGGCAATGAGCAGTTCTTC. It codes for CASSRSRSSVGNEQFF.